Here is one TCR beta chain with its context. Germline-derived CDR1 and CDR2 are SGDLS and YYNGEE. CDR3 length: 13 amino acids. The J segment lost 8 bases and the V segment lost 0 bases, leaving 2 bases of the junction unmatched. CD8+ and CD4+ blood T cells underwent TCR beta sequencing. All included Susac syndrome patients satisfied recently defined diagnostic criteria for definite or probable disease. The data derive from a study of CD8 T cells in Susac syndrome. An amount of RNA that ranged from roughly 0.45 to 1 ug was reverse transcribed with random hexamers. Amplification of TCR beta CDR3 spanned 54 Vbeta and 13 Jbeta via immunoSEQ multiplex PCR. TCRdb ran MiXCR on the immunoSEQ multiplex PCR reads and lists one entry per CDR3 protein. The sample has 210,000 or so distinct CDR3 sequences, 85% to 95% seen once.

This TCR was sampled from a human donor with Susac syndrome. The chain couples TRBV9 to TRBJ1-1; 9 positions agree with TRBD1. What was sequenced was CD4+ T cells from PBMCs. As DNA, the CDR3 is TGTGCCAGCAGCGTAGATGGGACAGGGGAAGCTTTCTTT. This sequence encodes CASSVDGTGEAFF.